This TCR beta chain was observed in a study of blood T cell repertoires in COVID-19. Study background: In each case, the material was cDNA or gDNA derived from T cells, B-cell-depleted T cells, or PBMCs.

Participants were aged about 18 to 100 years from about 25 US areas. Symptom resolution, clearance, or two negative PCRs marked the recovered donors of Cohort 3. There are 15 residues in the CDR3. Germline lookup yields CDR1 KGHDR and CDR2 SFDVKD. Trimming cost V 4 bases and J 8 bases, with 18 bases left between them. Profiling relied on immunoSEQ multiplex PCR, and the TCRdb table lists in-frame clones only, not all of them. Among approximately 240,000 clones listed, 75% to 95% were seen once. Sequencing used PBMCs or T cells enriched from blood (not recorded which). The V call is TRBV24-1, the J call TRBJ2-3; D perhaps matches TRBD1 (6 bases). The sequence derives from a young woman who had recovered from COVID-19. CDR3 sequence: CATSDKLTGWRTQYF. The CDR3 DNA is TGTGCCACCAGTGACAAACTGACAGGTTGGCGTACGCAGTATTTT.